These 20 T cell receptor beta chains came from one sample sequenced in a study of T cell responses to AZD1222 COVID-19 vaccine. Using immunoSEQ multiplex PCR, the repertoire was profiled, and TCRdb retains in-frame clones only, with some absent. The sample has roughly 120,000 clones; 85% to 95% are singletons. This sample comprised peripheral blood, obtained on day 0 of AZD1222 vaccination. Every receptor here comes from an adult in good health.

The chain employs TRBV10-2 and TRBJ1-5; possibly TRBD1 for D (5 bases). The CDR3 runs 13 residues. V was clipped by 2 bases and J by 7 bases, with 9 bases between them. Germline loops: CDR1 WSHSY, CDR2 SAAADI. The CDR3 DNA is TGCGCCAGCAGTGAGATAGGGGAGCAGCCCCAGCATTTT. It codes for CASSEIGEQPQHF.

The chain employs TRBV5-6 and TRBJ2-6, with a weak D call TRBD1 (7 bases). Germline CDR1 reads SGHDT; CDR2 reads YYEEEE. The CDR3 length is 18 residues. Trimming stripped 0 bases from V and 1 base from J, with 14 bases between. DNA for the CDR3: TGTGCCAGCAGCTTGGAAGTCAGGGGGGCTTCTGGGGCCAACGTCCTGACTTTC. Its protein is CASSLEVRGASGANVLTF.

The chain couples TRBV5-1 to TRBJ1-1; 9 nucleotides line up with TRBD1. Germline V CDR1 and CDR2: SGHRS, YFSETQ. V was pared by 4 bases and J by 4 bases, with 8 bases of the junction left unmatched. The CDR3 loop spans 15 amino acids. CDR3 sequence: CASSGRGQGGTEAFF. In DNA form, the CDR3 reads TGCGCCAGCAGCGGGAGGGGACAGGGAGGCACTGAAGCTTTCTTT.

This chain links TRBV5-8 with TRBJ1-1; no reliable D call. CDR3 size: 13 residues. V shed 4 bases and J shed 3 bases, with 10 bases lying between them. CDR1 SGHTS and CDR2 YDEGEE come from the germline V gene. Here the CDR3 reads CASSEADYTEAFF. The CDR3 nucleotides read TGTGCCAGCAGCGAGGCGGATTACACTGAAGCTTTCTTT.

The V call is TRBV12-3 or TRBV12-4, the J call TRBJ1-3; D is ambiguous. The CDR3 has 12 residues. V lost 5 bases and J 0 bases, leaving 2 bases between the germline ends. CDR3 in amino acids: CASSLSGNTIYF. CDR3 in DNA: TGTGCCAGCAGTCTCTCTGGAAACACCATATATTTT.

This sequence joins TRBV28 and TRBJ2-7; possibly TRBD2 for D (6 bases). Germline CDR1 is MDHEN and CDR2 is SYDVKM. With 2 bases removed from V and 2 bases from J, the gap between germline ends came to 10 bases. CDR3 length: 14 amino acids. DNA of the CDR3: TGTGCCAGCAGTTTAGTAGCGGCTCCCTACGAGCAGTACTTC. Protein sequence: CASSLVAAPYEQYF.

This clone was seen once. This sequence joins TRBV28 and TRBJ2-1, with unresolved D. This CDR3 comprises 12 residues. The V gene's germline CDR1 is MDHEN and CDR2 SYDVKM. V gave up 1 base and J gave up 10 bases, with 8 bases separating them. CDR3 DNA: TGTGCCAGCAGTTTATTGGCAGAAGAGCAGTTCTTC. It specifies CASSLLAEEQFF.

The chain joins TRBV6-5 to TRBJ1-4; a weak D match, TRBD1 (6 bases). The CDR3 spans 14 residues. V was pared by 7 bases and J by 7 bases, with 16 bases between. The V gene's germline CDR1 is MNHEY and CDR2 SVGAGI. DNA for the CDR3: TGTGCCAGCATAAGAGGGACATGGGGTGAAAAACTGTTTTTT. Its translation is CASIRGTWGEKLFF.

The chain joins TRBV9 to TRBJ2-2; D is undetermined. V lost 0 bases to trimming and J lost 4 bases, with 4 bases between them. CDR3 size: 13 residues. Germline CDR1 and CDR2: SGDLS and YYNGEE. The CDR3: CASSVAVTGELFF. The CDR3 DNA sequence: TGTGCCAGCAGCGTAGCTGTCACCGGGGAGCTGTTTTTT.

A single count supports this clone. The chain combines TRBV12-5 with TRBJ1-2; tentatively, D is TRBD1 (5 bases). Per germline, CDR1 LGHNT and CDR2 FRNRAP. CDR3 size: 12 residues. The germline V and J ends were trimmed by 6 bases and 13 bases, with 18 bases remaining between them. In DNA, the CDR3 is TGTGCTAGTGGCACCGGGACCGGCAGACTCACCTTC. Translation: CASGTGTGRLTF.

This chain connects TRBV7-2 to TRBJ2-4; 7 positions agree with TRBD2. The CDR3 has 14 residues. Germline lookup yields CDR1 SGHTA and CDR2 FQGNSA. The ends lost 6 bases at V and 3 bases at J; junction bases unmatched: 5. Written as DNA, the CDR3 is TGTGCCAGCAGGGCCGGGACTAACAAAAACATTCAGTACTTC. Translation: CASRAGTNKNIQYF.

This rearrangement joins TRBV27 to TRBJ1-5, with 7 bases lining up with TRBD1. The CDR3 is 16 amino acids. The germline V gene has CDR1 MNHEY and CDR2 SMNVEV (reference sequence). The trim removed 5 bases at V and 7 bases at J, leaving 14 bases unmatched. The CDR3 region has the DNA TGTGCCAGCAGTGTTTCCCAGGGGGAGAGGGTCCAGCCCCAGCATTTT. As protein: CASSVSQGERVQPQHF.

V gene TRBV7-9 combines with J gene TRBJ1-1; possibly TRBD1 for D (5 bases). Per the germline V gene, CDR1 is SEHNR and CDR2 is FQNEAQ (reference sequence). The V and J ends lost 4 bases and 3 bases respectively, with 9 bases between them. The CDR3 consists of 13 residues. The CDR3 DNA reads TGTGCCAGCAGCTCGACAGTGTACACTGAAGCTTTCTTT. This encodes CASSSTVYTEAFF.

The chain combines TRBV13 with TRBJ1-2; 7 bases align to TRBD1. V gave up 3 bases and J gave up 2 bases; unmatched junction bases: 9. Germline assignment: CDR1 PRHDT and CDR2 FYEKMQ (reference sequence). The CDR3 length is 16 residues. CDR3 sequence (DNA): TGTGCCAGCAGCTTCCGGGACAGCGAATTGAACTATGGCTACACCTTC. This translates into CASSFRDSELNYGYTF.

This rearrangement joins TRBV2 to TRBJ2-1, with a weak D call TRBD2 (5 bases). Germline V gene lookup returns CDR1 SNHLY and CDR2 FYNNEI. Trimming cost V 5 bases and J 8 bases, with 10 bases left between them. CDR3 length: 12 amino acids. The CDR3: CASSPLGYEQFF. In nucleotides, the CDR3 is TGTGCCAGCAGTCCACTAGGCTATGAGCAGTTCTTC. The entire variable domain, with the rest obtained from reference TRBV2 and TRBJ2-1, is as follows: EPEVTQTPSHQVTQMGQEVILRCVPISNHLYFYWYRQILGQKVEFLVSFYNNEISEKSEIFDDQFSVERPDGSNFTLKIRSTKLEDSAMYFCASSPLGYEQFFGPGTRLTVL.

The rearrangement uses TRBV29-1 and TRBJ2-7; D not certain. The CDR3 is 13 amino acids. Per the germline V gene, CDR1 is SQVTM and CDR2 is ANQGSEA. Trimming pared 5 bases from V and 0 bases from J, leaving 11 bases between. In DNA, the CDR3 is TGCAGCGTTAGACCGGTGAGCTCCTACGAGCAGTACTTC. Its translation is CSVRPVSSYEQYF.

V and J are TRBV27 and TRBJ2-4; the match to TRBD2 covers 7 bases. This CDR3 has 14 amino acids. CDR1 is MNHEY and CDR2 is SMNVEV in the germline V gene (reference sequence). The trim removed 5 bases at V and 6 bases at J, leaving 7 bases unmatched. The DNA of the CDR3 is TGTGCCAGCAGTCCTGGGCTAGCGGTAAACATTCAGTACTTC. Its protein product is CASSPGLAVNIQYF.

The chain carries TRBV10-2 and TRBJ2-7, with D unclear. From germline, CDR1 is WSHSY and CDR2 SAAADI. Trimming took 2 bases from V and 0 from J, leaving 2 bases between them. The CDR3 spans 12 residues. DNA for the CDR3: TGCGCCAGCAGTGAGAGCTCCTACGAGCAGTACTTC. It is translated as CASSESSYEQYF.

The rearrangement uses TRBV2 and TRBJ2-1; 9 bases align to TRBD2. The germline gives CDR1 SNHLY, CDR2 FYNNEI. The ends lost 5 bases at V and 5 bases at J; junction bases unmatched: 1. The CDR3 sequence is 13 residues long. CDR3 loop: CASSSGGNNEQFF. The CDR3 nucleotides are TGTGCCAGCAGTAGCGGGGGGAACAATGAGCAGTTCTTC.

This chain joins TRBV7-9 and TRBJ2-3; the D gene is possibly TRBD2 (5 bases). Trimming took off 3 bases at V and 5 bases at J, with 12 bases between the two ends. This CDR3 is 14 amino acids long. Germline-derived CDR1 and CDR2 are SEHNR and FQNEAQ (reference sequence). CDR3 bases: TGTGCCAGCAGCTTGGTGACTACGGGAGATACGCAGTATTTT. Its translation is CASSLVTTGDTQYF.